These 26 T cell receptor beta chains share one sample of origin, sequenced in a study of vaccination effects on CD4 cells after COVID-19. Their specific antigens are unknown. TCRdb's copy holds only in-frame clones and misses some; the assay was immunoSEQ multiplex PCR. The sample carries tens of thousands of clones, 74% recorded once. Antigen-specific CD4+ T cells expanded by the ViraFEST assay with viral peptide pools were then sequenced. Following a roughly eleven-day culture, CD4+ T cells were purified. The vaccine given was either BNT162b2 or mRNA-1273, in two doses. This specimen was CD4+ T cells from PBMCs cultured with HCoV-OC43 spike peptides, taken after COVID-19 vaccination. Subset described: HCoV-OC43 spike overlapping peptide pool stimulation. The receptors come from a human donor who received a COVID-19 vaccine.

The V call is TRBV5-6, the J call TRBJ1-6; possible D gene TRBD1, 6 bases. This CDR3 region has 16 residues. The germline CDR1 and CDR2 sequences are SGHDT and YYEEEE. With 0 bases removed from V and 7 bases from J, the gap between germline ends came to 14 bases. The CDR3 DNA reads TGTGCCAGCAGCTTGGAGAACCGCCAGGGGAATTCACCCCTCCACTTT. This translates into CASSLENRQGNSPLHF.

This chain uses TRBV23-1 with TRBJ1-1; D gene ambiguous. TRBV23-1 is an ORF; its function is uncertain. Between the trimmed V and J ends, which lost 6 bases and 0 bases, there was a span of 8 bases. CDR3 length: 13 residues. The CDR3 nucleotides are TGCGCCAGCAGGGAGGAGATGAACACTGAAGCTTTCTTT. Protein: CASREEMNTEAFF.

The chain is built from TRBV2 and TRBJ2-3, with 14 bases aligning to TRBD2. CDR1 is SNHLY and CDR2 is FYNNEI in the germline V gene. The J segment lost 1 base and the V segment lost 6 bases, leaving 15 bases of the junction unmatched. This CDR3 spans 20 amino acids. The CDR3 DNA follows: TGTGCCAGCAGGGGGGCAGCAGGGACTAGCGGGAGACGGGGCACAGATACGCAGTATTTT. It encodes CASRGAAGTSGRRGTDTQYF.

V gene TRBV5-6 combines with J gene TRBJ2-7; 11 nucleotides align to TRBD1. With V trimmed by 2 bases and J by 3 bases, 4 bases remained unmatched. The CDR3 loop spans 15 amino acids. Germline V CDR1 and CDR2: SGHDT, YYEEEE. The CDR3, as DNA: TGTGCCAGCAGCTTTTCCGGGACAGGGGGCTACGAGCAGTACTTC. This codes for CASSFSGTGGYEQYF.

The chain links TRBV6-5 to TRBJ2-3, with 11 bases identical to TRBD2. The CDR3 covers 15 residues. V was pared by 6 bases and J by 1 base, with 3 bases of the junction left unmatched. The germline gives CDR1 MNHEY, CDR2 SVGAGI. The CDR3 region has the DNA TGTGCCAGCAGCGATAGCGGGAGGGGCACAGATACGCAGTATTTT. Translating gives CASSDSGRGTDTQYF.

This clone was observed a handful of times. V gene TRBV15 combines with J gene TRBJ1-5, with D tentatively TRBD1 (5 bases). Trimming removed 0 bases at V and 0 bases at J, with 12 bases between. The CDR3 runs to 17 residues. Germline loops: CDR1 LNHNV, CDR2 YYDKDF (reference sequence). CDR3 DNA: TGTGCCACCAGCAGAGAGTCGGCAGGGCATAGCAATCAGCCCCAGCATTTT. This encodes CATSRESAGHSNQPQHF. Full variable domain (missing parts from reference TRBV15 and TRBJ1-5): DAMVIQNPRYQVTQFGKPVTLSCSQTLNHNVMYWYQQKSSQAPKLLFHYYDKDFNNEADTPDNFQSRRPNTSFCFLDIRSPGLGDTAMYLCATSRESAGHSNQPQHFGDGTRLSIL.

The rearrangement joins TRBV6-2 or TRBV6-3 to TRBJ2-1; tentatively, D is TRBD1 or TRBD2 (6 bases each). Deletions cut 2 bases from V and 5 bases from J, with 10 bases between. The CDR3 runs 14 residues. Germline CDR1 is MNHEY and CDR2 is SVGEGT. The CDR3 DNA follows: TGTGCCAGCAGTTACGGAGGGGGAAACAATGAGCAGTTCTTC. Translation gives CASSYGGGNNEQFF.

This clone has a handful of counts. The chain links TRBV3-1 (or the pseudogene TRBV3-2) to TRBJ2-1, with 10 bases lining up with TRBD2. Germline CDR1 is LGHDT and CDR2 is YNNKEL (reference sequence). The CDR3 is 16 amino acids. The junction had 9 bases not matched to a gene; V was cut back by 4 bases and J by 6 bases. The CDR3 is CASSPFSGTSVNEQFF. In DNA form, the CDR3 reads TGTGCCAGCAGCCCCTTCTCAGGGACTAGCGTCAATGAGCAGTTCTTC.

The chain links TRBV3-1 (or the pseudogene TRBV3-2) to TRBJ1-5; D is perhaps TRBD1 (6 bases). CDR1 and CDR2 (germline): LGHDT, YNNKEL (reference sequence). V dropped 6 bases and J dropped 5 bases, with 11 bases sitting between them. The CDR3 is made up of 13 amino acids. The CDR3 spells CASRQGLDQPQHF. CDR3 in DNA: TGTGCCAGCAGACAGGGTCTCGATCAGCCCCAGCATTTT.

The chain has TRBV11-2 and TRBJ2-7; maybe TRBD2 (5 bases). V was trimmed by 3 bases and J by 0 bases, leaving 12 bases between them. This CDR3 is 15 amino acids long. The germline V gene encodes CDR1 SGHAT and CDR2 FQNNGV. The CDR3 DNA reads as TGTGCCAGCAGCTTGCGCGGGCCTAGCTCCTACGAGCAGTACTTC. Protein product: CASSLRGPSSYEQYF.

This rearrangement joins TRBV9 to TRBJ2-1, with 7 bases that match TRBD1. The CDR3 sequence is 12 residues long. Germline V gene lookup returns CDR1 SGDLS and CDR2 YYNGEE. Trimming cost V 6 bases and J 6 bases; bases outside gene matches: 3. The CDR3 is CASTRDSNEQFF. The CDR3 region has the DNA TGTGCCAGCACCCGGGACAGCAATGAGCAGTTCTTC.

This clone was detected only a few times. The chain joins TRBV29-1 to TRBJ2-1; TRBD2 is a possible D gene (6 bases). CDR3 size: 12 residues. Germline-derived CDR1 and CDR2 are SQVTM and ANQGSEA. The germline V and J ends were trimmed by 4 bases and 5 bases, with 9 bases remaining between them. Here the CDR3 reads CSVGVADNEQFF. DNA of the CDR3: TGCAGCGTTGGGGTAGCGGACAATGAGCAGTTCTTC.

The rearrangement uses TRBV5-1 and TRBJ1-1, with a tentative D call TRBD1 (5 bases). V lost 9 bases and J 4 bases, leaving 19 bases between the germline ends. CDR1 is SGHRS and CDR2 is YFSETQ in the germline V gene. CDR3 length equals 14 residues. The CDR3 DNA sequence: TGCGCCACCCGCCTGGGGGGTTGGGCCACTGAAGCTTTCTTT. It is translated as CATRLGGWATEAFF.

The chain combines TRBV14 with TRBJ1-2; possible D gene TRBD1, 5 bases. CDR3 length equals 16 residues. Germline CDR1 and CDR2: SGHDN and FVKESK. The V end was cut by 1 base, the J end by 0 bases, with 12 bases between. The CDR3 loop reads CASSQGGAKPNYGYTF. The DNA of the CDR3 is TGTGCCAGCAGCCAAGGTGGGGCGAAACCTAACTATGGCTACACCTTC.

The genes are TRBV10-3 and TRBJ2-2, with D unresolved. V lost 3 bases, J lost 2 bases, and 16 bases lay in between. Looked up from germline, CDR1 is ENHRY and CDR2 is SYGVKD. There are 17 residues in the CDR3. The CDR3 spells CAISESARALNTGELFF. The CDR3 bases are TGTGCCATCAGTGAATCGGCTCGCGCCCTTAACACCGGGGAGCTGTTTTTT.

The rearrangement joins TRBV5-1 to TRBJ2-3; 7 bases are shared with TRBD2. The CDR3 is 16 amino acids. The V gene's germline CDR1 is SGHRS and CDR2 YFSETQ. Losses at the gene ends were 0 bases for V and 1 base for J; bases not matched to a gene: 5. CDR3 sequence: CASSLALAVGTDTQYF. The CDR3, as DNA: TGCGCCAGCAGCTTGGCTCTAGCGGTAGGCACAGATACGCAGTATTTT.

This sequence joins TRBV6-1 and TRBJ1-2, with 8 bases fitting TRBD1. Germline trimming cut 4 bases from V and 2 bases from J; bases unmatched to any gene: 12. CDR3 length equals 17 residues. Germline V gene lookup returns CDR1 MNHNS and CDR2 SASEGT. The CDR3 here is CASSVRTGIIENYGYTF. In nucleotides, the CDR3 is TGTGCCAGCAGTGTACGGACAGGGATTATCGAGAACTATGGCTACACCTTC.

The CDR3 loop reads CAISESGGWGNQPQHF. For the CDR3, the DNA is TGTGCCATCAGTGAGTCGGGGGGGTGGGGCAATCAGCCCCAGCATTTT. The rearrangement uses TRBV10-3 and TRBJ1-5; TRBD1 is a possible D gene (5 bases). V was clipped by 0 bases and J by 2 bases, with 11 bases between them. This CDR3 is 16 amino acids long. In germline, CDR1 is ENHRY, CDR2 SYGVKD.

This chain uses TRBV5-4 with TRBJ2-7; D may be TRBD1 (6 bases). Germline values: CDR1 SGHNT, CDR2 YYREEE (reference sequence). The CDR3 is 13 residues long. V was trimmed by 4 bases and J by 6 bases, leaving 14 bases between them. The CDR3 DNA reads as TGTGCCAGCAGCCGAGACAGGCAGTCCGAGCAGTACTTC. Translation gives CASSRDRQSEQYF.

This clone was observed a few times. V usage is TRBV24-1 and J usage is TRBJ2-7; 9 nucleotides align to TRBD2. CDR3 length: 16 amino acids. Germline V gives CDR1 KGHDR, CDR2 SFDVKD. V trimming: 5 bases; J trimming: 5 bases; junction bases outside the gene matches: 12. CDR3 DNA sequence: TGTGCCACCAGTGGGAAACAGAGCGGGAGGCAAAACGAGCAGTACTTC. This gives the protein CATSGKQSGRQNEQYF.

J is TRBJ1-1 and V is TRBV12-3 or TRBV12-4; a possible D gene is TRBD1 (5 bases). Trimming took off 6 bases at V and 7 bases at J, with 15 bases between the two ends. There are 13 residues in the CDR3. In nucleotides, the CDR3 is TGTGCCAGCAGGGTGGCAGGGTATGGTGAAGCTTTCTTT. This gives the protein CASRVAGYGEAFF.

The V and J genes are TRBV19 and TRBJ2-1; TRBD2 is a possible D gene (7 bases). Trimming cost V 7 bases and J 7 bases, with 17 bases left between them. This CDR3 region has 14 residues. The germline CDR1 and CDR2 sequences are LNHDA and SQIVND (reference sequence). CDR3 amino acids: CASKRGGGWNEQFF. CDR3 nucleotides: TGTGCCAGTAAAAGAGGGGGGGGGTGGAATGAGCAGTTCTTC.

This chain links TRBV5-1 with TRBJ2-1, with a tentative D call TRBD2 (6 bases). Trimming shortened V by 0 bases and J by 5 bases, and 27 bases separated the two germline ends. The germline CDR1 and CDR2 sequences are SGHRS and YFSETQ. The CDR3 spans 20 residues. The CDR3 DNA reads as TGCGCCAGCAGCTTGGCCCCAACGATCGGGAGAGCGGAGATCAACAATGAGCAGTTCTTC. Its translation is CASSLAPTIGRAEINNEQFF.

The chain recombines TRBV19 with TRBJ2-2, with D tentatively TRBD2 (5 bases). Germline CDR1 is LNHDA and CDR2 is SQIVND (reference sequence). V was pared by 9 bases and J by 5 bases, with 16 bases between. The CDR3 has 14 amino acids. CDR3 loop: CASTRPGETGELFF. The CDR3 region has the DNA TGTGCCAGCACCCGGCCCGGGGAGACCGGGGAGCTGTTTTTT.

The rearrangement links TRBV6-1 to TRBJ1-1, with D tentatively TRBD1 (5 bases). V lost 2 bases and J lost 2, with 15 bases in between. The V gene's germline CDR1 is MNHNS and CDR2 SASEGT. The CDR3 has 16 residues. Here the CDR3 reads CASSEWAGRVNTEAFF. DNA of the CDR3: TGTGCCAGCAGTGAATGGGCAGGGAGGGTTAACACTGAAGCTTTCTTT.

The chain uses TRBV27 and TRBJ2-2; a possible D gene is TRBD2 (5 bases). Germline CDR1 and CDR2: MNHEY and SMNVEV (reference sequence). V dropped 0 bases and J dropped 6 bases, with 11 bases sitting between them. This CDR3 comprises 15 residues. The CDR3 nucleotides are TGTGCCAGCAGTTTATCACGGGGTTGGGCCGGGGAGCTGTTTTTT. Translation gives CASSLSRGWAGELFF.